Listed below are T cell receptor beta chains from one sample, sequenced in a study of blood T cells in healthy people across ages. Via MiXCR, TCRdb re-called the 5' RACE reads, giving one row per CDR3 protein. The sample lists 780,000 or so distinct CDR3 sequences, about 53% occurring once. The sample taken for sequencing was blood. These receptors all come from a man at least 80 years old in good health. The CDR3 runs from the conserved cysteine through the conserved F or W. The D gene is left open where the match is weak. Size is omitted from some rows. Given values are once, few, many or a class for expanded clones.

v_gene: TRBV20-1; j_gene: TRBJ2-7; d_gene: TRBD1; abundance: few; CDR3aa: CSASDLDRVTYEQYF; CDR3nt: TGCAGTGCTAGTGATCTCGACAGGGTCACCTACGAGCAGTACTTC
v_gene: TRBV7-6; j_gene: TRBJ2-7; d_gene: TRBD2; abundance: NA; CDR3aa: CASSTRLAGKQYF; CDR3nt: TGTGCCAGCAGCACCCGACTAGCGGGTAAGCAGTACTTC
v_gene: TRBV28; j_gene: TRBJ2-3; d_gene: TRBD1; abundance: few; CDR3aa: CASSTRGSTHTQYF; CDR3nt: TGTGCCAGCAGCACCAGGGGGTCAACACATACGCAGTATTTT
v_gene: TRBV4-2; j_gene: TRBJ2-3; d_gene: NA; abundance: few; CDR3aa: CASSQGLADRYAYF; CDR3nt: TGTGCCAGCAGCCAAGGGCTAGCGGACAGATACGCGTATTTT
v_gene: TRBV20-1; j_gene: TRBJ1-1; d_gene: TRBD1; abundance: NA; CDR3aa: CSAPHRDRPQNTEAFF; CDR3nt: TGCAGTGCTCCCCACCGGGACAGACCTCAGAACACTGAAGCTTTCTTT
v_gene: TRBV20-1; j_gene: TRBJ1-2; d_gene: NA; abundance: NA; CDR3aa: CSAKSRNYGYTF; CDR3nt: TGCAGTGCTAAAAGCCGGAACTATGGCTACACCTTC
v_gene: TRBV7-9; j_gene: TRBJ2-7; d_gene: NA; abundance: NA; CDR3aa: CASSPTGTPTRGSSYEQYF; CDR3nt: TGTGCCAGCAGCCCGACCGGGACTCCAACGAGGGGGAGCTCCTACGAGCAGTACTTC
v_gene: TRBV5-5; j_gene: TRBJ2-1; d_gene: TRBD1; abundance: once; CDR3aa: CASSLDGDSEVGEQFF; CDR3nt: TGTGCCAGCAGCTTGGATGGGGACAGTGAGGTTGGTGAGCAGTTCTTC
v_gene: TRBV29-1; j_gene: TRBJ2-5; d_gene: TRBD1; abundance: few; CDR3aa: CSVEVLRGQETQYF; CDR3nt: TGCAGCGTTGAAGTATTAAGGGGGCAGGAGACCCAGTACTTC
v_gene: TRBV20-1; j_gene: TRBJ2-3; d_gene: NA; abundance: few; CDR3aa: CSANVAVISDTQYF; CDR3nt: TGCAGTGCTAATGTAGCGGTAATCTCGGATACGCAGTATTTT
v_gene: TRBV6-1; j_gene: TRBJ2-1; d_gene: TRBD2; abundance: NA; CDR3aa: CAGPSGTPSYNEQFF; CDR3nt: TGTGCCGGACCTAGCGGGACCCCGTCCTACAATGAGCAGTTCTTC
v_gene: TRBV2; j_gene: TRBJ2-6; d_gene: NA; abundance: NA; CDR3aa: CASSEYLPSGANVLTF; CDR3nt: TGTGCCAGCAGTGAATACTTGCCCTCTGGGGCCAACGTCCTGACTTTC
v_gene: TRBV6-5; j_gene: TRBJ2-5; d_gene: TRBD2; abundance: NA; CDR3aa: CASSRSPSGRGYEQYF; CDR3nt: TGTGCCAGCAGCCGCTCCCCTAGCGGGAGGGGGTATGAGCAGTACTTC
v_gene: TRBV27; j_gene: TRBJ1-2; d_gene: NA; abundance: few; CDR3aa: CASSLRASGNYGYTF; CDR3nt: TGTGCCAGCAGTTTAAGGGCCTCCGGTAACTATGGCTACACCTTC
v_gene: TRBV18; j_gene: TRBJ1-1; d_gene: TRBD1; abundance: NA; CDR3aa: CASSPRDSLRGGNTEAFF; CDR3nt: TGTGCCAGCTCACCCCGGGACAGCCTAAGGGGGGGGAACACTGAAGCTTTCTTT
v_gene: TRBV11-3; j_gene: TRBJ2-7; d_gene: NA; abundance: NA; CDR3aa: CASSADGTYEQYF; CDR3nt: TGTGCCAGCAGCGCTGACGGAACCTACGAGCAGTACTTC
v_gene: TRBV20-1; j_gene: TRBJ2-7; d_gene: TRBD2; abundance: NA; CDR3aa: CSAPEVLAGFYEQYF; CDR3nt: TGCAGTGCCCCAGAGGTGCTAGCGGGATTTTACGAGCAGTACTTC
v_gene: TRBV4-2; j_gene: TRBJ1-1; d_gene: NA; abundance: NA; CDR3aa: CASSPYWTVGEAFF; CDR3nt: TGTGCCAGCAGCCCATACTGGACAGTTGGTGAAGCTTTCTTT
v_gene: TRBV7-2; j_gene: TRBJ2-1; d_gene: TRBD2; abundance: NA; CDR3aa: CASSSTKAGRYNEQFF; CDR3nt: TGTGCCAGCAGCTCGACCAAAGCGGGACGGTACAATGAGCAGTTCTTC
v_gene: TRBV6-5; j_gene: TRBJ2-7; d_gene: TRBD2; abundance: NA; CDR3aa: CASRRTSGRYNEQYF; CDR3nt: TGTGCCAGCAGGCGGACTAGCGGGAGGTACAACGAGCAGTACTTC
v_gene: TRBV5-6; j_gene: TRBJ1-1; d_gene: TRBD1; abundance: NA; CDR3aa: CASSSQGGEAFF; CDR3nt: TGTGCCAGCAGCTCACAGGGGGGTGAAGCTTTCTTT
v_gene: TRBV20-1; j_gene: TRBJ2-5; d_gene: TRBD2; abundance: NA; CDR3aa: CSASIQGLIEREGLRETQYF; CDR3nt: TGCAGTGCTAGCATACAGGGACTAATTGAGCGGGAGGGCCTACGAGAGACCCAGTACTTC
v_gene: TRBV18; j_gene: TRBJ1-1; d_gene: TRBD1; abundance: NA; CDR3aa: CASSPFQGVDTEAFF; CDR3nt: TGTGCCAGCTCACCATTTCAGGGGGTGGACACTGAAGCTTTCTTT
v_gene: TRBV10-3; j_gene: TRBJ2-1; d_gene: NA; abundance: few; CDR3aa: CAISEELPGTPADEQFF; CDR3nt: TGTGCCATCAGTGAGGAGCTCCCCGGGACTCCAGCGGATGAGCAGTTCTTC
v_gene: TRBV27; j_gene: TRBJ2-4; d_gene: TRBD1; abundance: NA; CDR3aa: CASRRTGRPTEQYF; CDR3nt: TGTGCCAGCAGGAGGACAGGGAGGCCTACGGAGCAGTACTTC
v_gene: TRBV7-6; j_gene: TRBJ2-5; d_gene: TRBD1; abundance: once; CDR3aa: CASSLWNRGETQYF; CDR3nt: TGTGCCAGCAGCTTATGGAACAGGGGGGAGACCCAGTACTTC
v_gene: TRBV29-1; j_gene: TRBJ2-5; d_gene: NA; abundance: NA; CDR3aa: CGGGQGETQYF; CDR3nt: TGCGGCGGTGGGCAGGGAGAGACCCAGTACTTC
v_gene: TRBV20-1; j_gene: TRBJ2-1; d_gene: TRBD1; abundance: NA; CDR3aa: CSARDTGTGGFEQFF; CDR3nt: TGCAGTGCTAGAGATACCGGGACAGGGGGCTTCGAGCAGTTCTTC
v_gene: TRBV20-1; j_gene: TRBJ2-4; d_gene: NA; abundance: few; CDR3aa: CSARGEGVDIQYF; CDR3nt: TGCAGTGCTAGAGGGGAAGGGGTCGACATTCAGTACTTC
v_gene: TRBV29-1; j_gene: TRBJ2-1; d_gene: NA; abundance: NA; CDR3aa: CSVVGSGSYNEQFF; CDR3nt: TGCAGCGTTGTTGGTAGCGGCTCCTACAATGAGCAGTTCTTC
v_gene: TRBV29-1; j_gene: TRBJ1-2; d_gene: TRBD1; abundance: NA; CDR3aa: CSAGTGGGIYGYTF; CDR3nt: TGCAGCGCTGGGACAGGTGGTGGGATCTATGGCTACACCTTC
v_gene: TRBV11-2; j_gene: TRBJ2-3; d_gene: NA; abundance: NA; CDR3aa: CASSRGGSGYLVRYAYF; CDR3nt: TGTGCCAGCAGCCGAGGTGGTAGCGGCTACCTGGTCAGATACGCGTATTTT
v_gene: TRBV20-1; j_gene: TRBJ2-6; d_gene: NA; abundance: NA; CDR3aa: CSARAEPTSGRGSGANVLTF; CDR3nt: TGCAGTGCTAGAGCCGAACCGACTAGTGGGAGGGGGTCTGGGGCCAACGTCCTGACTTTC
v_gene: TRBV24-1; j_gene: TRBJ2-6; d_gene: NA; abundance: few; CDR3aa: CATPSSTGANVLTF; CDR3nt: TGTGCCACACCCTCATCTACTGGGGCCAACGTCCTGACTTTC
v_gene: TRBV27; j_gene: TRBJ2-1; d_gene: NA; abundance: few; CDR3aa: CASSSSAKQFF; CDR3nt: NA